A selection of T cell receptor beta chains follows, all from one sample in a study of T cells after yellow fever vaccination. Each CDR3 protein gets one entry after TCRdb re-called the 5' RACE reads with MiXCR. The profile covers approximately 610,000 distinct CDR3 sequences, with roughly a sixth appearing a single time and around 16% taken by the ten largest. Sequenced here: PBMCs, sampled 5 days after the first yellow fever vaccination. All receptors come from a man aged 18 to 30 who received the YFV17D yellow fever vaccine. Each CDR3 is given with its conserved first and last residue. The D gene is left open where the match is weak. Size values are once, few and many counts, or a class for expanded clones, and some rows have none.

clone_size | j_call | v_call | d_call | cdr3_aa | cdr3_nt
- | TRBJ2-6 | TRBV7-2 | - | CASSLAPGLTGANVLTF | TGTGCCAGCAGCTTAGCTCCCGGGCTAACTGGGGCCAACGTCCTGACTTTC
- | TRBJ2-7 | TRBV7-9 | - | CASSYQAVNPLAEQYF | TGTGCCAGCAGCTACCAGGCGGTAAATCCGTTGGCCGAGCAGTACTTC
- | TRBJ1-1 | TRBV7-9 | - | CASSLVPEAFF | TGTGCCAGCAGCTTAGTGCCAGAAGCTTTCTTT
few | TRBJ1-5 | TRBV12-3/TRBV12-4 | - | CASRLMDQPQHF | TGTGCCAGCAGGTTGATGGATCAGCCCCAGCATTTT
- | TRBJ1-5 | TRBV7-2 | - | CASSLDAGDNQPQHF | TGTGCCAGCAGCCTGGACGCCGGCGACAATCAGCCCCAGCATTTT
few | TRBJ2-7 | TRBV19 | TRBD2 | CASSIVSAGVYEQYF | TGTGCCAGTAGTATAGTGTCCGCGGGGGTCTACGAGCAGTACTTC
many | TRBJ2-2 | TRBV5-1 | - | CASSFDVTGELFF | TGCGCCAGCAGCTTTGACGTAACCGGGGAGCTGTTTTTT
few | TRBJ2-6 | TRBV7-9 | - | CASSLRTVGANVLTF | TGTGCCAGCAGCTTACGGACAGTGGGTGCCAACGTCCTGACTTTC
few | TRBJ2-1 | TRBV18 | - | CASSPPGSKGEQFF | TGTGCCAGCTCACCACCAGGGTCTAAGGGTGAGCAGTTCTTC
- | TRBJ2-5 | TRBV7-3 | - | CASSFRQRETQYF | TGTGCCAGCAGCTTCCGACAGAGAGAGACCCAGTACTTC
many | TRBJ2-1 | TRBV5-1 | TRBD2 | CASSETSGYNEQFF | TGCGCCAGCAGCGAAACTAGCGGTTACAATGAGCAGTTCTTC
few | TRBJ1-5 | TRBV11-2 | TRBD1 | CASSEQGAGQPQHF | TGTGCCAGCAGCGAACAGGGGGCTGGTCAGCCCCAGCATTTT
- | TRBJ2-4 | TRBV6-1 | - | CASSPPGRNIQYF | TGTGCCAGCAGCCCACCGGGACGAAACATTCAGTACTTC
- | TRBJ2-7 | TRBV29-1 | TRBD1 | CSVLGQGSYEQYF | TGCAGCGTCCTTGGACAGGGGTCCTACGAGCAGTACTTC
many | TRBJ2-1 | TRBV11-2 | TRBD1 | CASSQGQIYNEQFF | TGTGCCAGCAGCCAGGGACAGATTTACAATGAGCAGTTCTTC
many | TRBJ2-1 | TRBV5-1 | TRBD2 | CASSFSGGPANEQFF | TGCGCCAGCAGCTTTAGCGGGGGCCCTGCCAATGAGCAGTTCTTC
- | TRBJ1-4 | TRBV7-2 | TRBD1 | CASSLGGAGGWVLFF | TGTGCCAGCAGCTTAGGGGGGGCAGGGGGCTGGGTACTGTTTTTT
- | TRBJ1-2 | TRBV12-3/TRBV12-4 | TRBD1 | CASSPQGGRLYGYTF | TGTGCCAGCAGTCCACAGGGGGGCAGACTCTATGGCTACACCTTC
few | TRBJ1-2 | TRBV19 | - | CASGLAGNYGYTF | TGTGCCAGTGGCCTTGCAGGGAACTATGGCTACACCTTC
few | TRBJ2-3 | TRBV5-1 | TRBD2 | CASSLGLAGDADTQYF | TGCGCCAGCAGCTTAGGACTAGCGGGGGATGCAGATACGCAGTATTTT